The present TCR beta chain was sequenced within a study of T cells after yellow fever vaccination. Study observations and caveats: Clonotypes appearing in both CD4 and CD8 compartments existed, and their share was small. Sorted repertoires could include abundant contaminating clonotypes from bulk cells. The secondary T-cell response peaked on day 5, not day 15, but was weaker.

The germline V and J ends were trimmed by 3 bases and 2 bases, with 10 bases remaining between them. The CDR3 spans 14 residues. Germline V gene data show CDR1 as SGDLS and CDR2 as YYNGEE. Only a few counts were recorded for this clonotype. Its target is unknown. TCRdb recomputed calls from the 5' RACE reads with MiXCR, one row per CDR3 protein. The sample has about 330,000 distinct CDR3 sequences; 7% to 10% are singletons. This sequence joins TRBV9 and TRBJ2-3; possibly TRBD1 for D (6 bases). Source: PBMCs, taken roughly seven weeks after the first yellow fever vaccination. The sequence was collected from a young man who received the YFV17D yellow fever vaccine. The CDR3 sequence is CASSADRNTDTQYF. The CDR3 region has the DNA TGTGCCAGCAGCGCGGACAGAAACACAGATACGCAGTATTTT.